These T cell receptor beta chains were read from a single sample in a study of CD8+CD57+ T cells in acquired aplastic anemia. TCRdb used MiXCR to reprocess the reads, holding one entry per CDR3 protein. The sample records around 170,000 distinct CDR3 sequences, 40% to 50% being singletons. Sequencing used sorted CD4+, CD8+, or CD8+CD57+ T cells (not recorded which) from PBMCs. The receptors derive from a human donor in good health. Each CDR3 is given with its conserved first and last residue. A D gene is named only where the DNA matches it firmly. For some rows the clone size is stated as once, few or many, or as a class when expanded; others skip it.

cdr3_aa | cdr3_nt | clone_size | v_call | d_call | j_call
CSVLGQAPGYTF | TGCAGCGTACTCGGACAGGCCCCTGGCTACACCTTC | NA | TRBV29-1 | TRBD1 | TRBJ1-2
CASSLERDSPLHF | TGTGCCAGCAGCTTAGAGCGCGATTCACCCCTCCACTTT | few | TRBV7-3 | NA | TRBJ1-6
CASSVVGDPYEQYF | TGTGCCAGCAGCGTAGTAGGGGATCCCTACGAGCAGTACTTC | NA | TRBV9 | NA | TRBJ2-7
CASSFIAGGSEQYF | TGTGCCAGCAGCTTCATAGCGGGAGGCAGCGAGCAGTACTTC | NA | TRBV7-8 | TRBD2 | TRBJ2-7
CASSQGGRLNSPLHF | TGTGCCAGCAGTCAGGGGGGAAGGCTTAATTCACCCCTCCACTTT | few | TRBV2 | TRBD1 | TRBJ1-6
CASSALLTATYEQYF | TGTGCCAGCAGCGCACTGCTGACAGCCACCTACGAGCAGTACTTC | NA | TRBV5-5 | NA | TRBJ2-7
CASSLKRLAGGEQFF | TGTGCCAGCAGCTTAAAACGACTAGCGGGAGGGGAGCAGTTCTTC | many | TRBV7-2 | TRBD2 | TRBJ2-1
CSARRRTGGYEQYF | TGCAGTGCCCGCAGAAGGACAGGGGGCTACGAGCAGTACTTC | NA | TRBV20-1 | TRBD1 | TRBJ2-7
CAISDQVGQKLYSPLHF | TGTGCCATCAGTGACCAGGTCGGGCAGAAACTCTATTCACCCCTCCACTTT | few | TRBV10-3 | NA | TRBJ1-6
CASSPVAGEGSNEQFF | TGTGCCAGCAGCCCAGTAGCGGGAGAGGGGAGCAATGAGCAGTTCTTC | NA | TRBV3-1 | TRBD2 | TRBJ2-1
CASSQTGSYSPLHF | TGTGCCAGCAGTCAGACAGGGAGTTATTCACCCCTCCACTTT | many | TRBV12-3/TRBV12-4 | TRBD1 | TRBJ1-6
CASRRGLAGYRLSTDTQYF | TGTGCCAGCAGAAGAGGACTAGCGGGATATCGCCTGAGTACAGATACGCAGTATTTT | many | TRBV11-1 | TRBD2 | TRBJ2-3
CASSESGGAGDEQFF | TGTGCCAGCAGTGAGTCTGGTGGGGCGGGCGATGAGCAGTTCTTC | NA | TRBV25-1 | NA | TRBJ2-1
CASSLSGHNEQFF | TGTGCCAGCAGCTTGTCGGGCCACAATGAGCAGTTCTTC | NA | TRBV2 | NA | TRBJ2-1
CSVESLEGSSYEQYF | TGCAGCGTTGAGTCCTTGGAGGGTAGCTCCTACGAGCAGTACTTC | NA | TRBV29-1 | NA | TRBJ2-7
CSARVGGLAGTIQYF | TGCAGTGCTAGAGTGGGGGGACTAGCGGGAACCATTCAGTACTTC | many | TRBV20-1 | TRBD2 | TRBJ2-4
CASSPEAFNNEQFF | TGTGCCAGCAGCCCCGAGGCCTTCAACAATGAGCAGTTCTTC | once | TRBV11-2 | NA | TRBJ2-1
CAWKVPPRDTQYF | TGTGCCTGGAAAGTCCCCCCGAGAGATACGCAGTATTTT | NA | TRBV30 | NA | TRBJ2-3
CSARTGGSETQYF | TGCAGTGCCCGGACAGGGGGCTCCGAGACCCAGTACTTC | NA | TRBV20-1 | TRBD1 | TRBJ2-5
CASRRGRGYTF | TGTGCCAGCAGGAGGGGGCGAGGCTACACCTTC | NA | TRBV6-6 | TRBD1 | TRBJ1-2
CARPGEDREQYF | TGCGCCAGGCCAGGGGAGGATCGCGAGCAGTACTTC | many | TRBV5-1 | NA | TRBJ2-7
CASSLGPRKDTQYF | TGTGCCAGCAGCTTAGGACCGCGGAAGGATACGCAGTATTTT | few | TRBV7-2 | NA | TRBJ2-3
CASSERQGDGYTF | TGTGCCAGCAGTGAAAGGCAGGGGGATGGCTACACCTTC | NA | TRBV2 | TRBD1 | TRBJ1-2
CASSRTSGTYEQYF | TGTGCCAGTAGTCGGACTAGCGGGACCTACGAGCAGTACTTC | few | TRBV19 | TRBD2 | TRBJ2-7
CASSPQSGTERYGYTF | TGCGCCAGCAGCCCGCAATCCGGGACGGAGCGCTATGGCTACACCTTC | NA | TRBV4-1 | NA | TRBJ1-2
CATSIGLANTGELFF | TGTGCCACCAGCATCGGGCTAGCGAACACCGGGGAGCTGTTTTTT | NA | TRBV15 | NA | TRBJ2-2
CASSLARDTVRQYF | TGTGCCAGCAGTTTAGCTAGGGACACAGTTCGGCAGTACTTC | few | TRBV28 | NA | TRBJ2-7
CASSESRGRQFF | TGTGCCAGCAGTGAATCGAGGGGGCGGCAGTTCTTC | few | TRBV24-1 | TRBD1 | TRBJ2-1
CATSEDGRNIQYF | TGTGCCACCAGTGAGGACGGAAGAAACATTCAGTACTTC | few | TRBV24-1 | NA | TRBJ2-4
CDTSRAHRTGLSGHTF | TGTGACACCAGCAGAGCCCACCGTACAGGGCTCAGCGGCCACACCTTC | NA | TRBV15 | NA | TRBJ1-2
CATSRAFGGTEAFF | TGTGCCACCAGCAGAGCTTTCGGGGGCACTGAAGCTTTCTTT | NA | TRBV15 | NA | TRBJ1-1
CASTGDGDFSYEQYF | TGTGCCAGCACAGGGGACGGAGATTTCTCCTACGAGCAGTACTTC | few | TRBV6-1 | NA | TRBJ2-7
CAWSVGDEQYF | TGTGCCTGGAGTGTAGGGGATGAGCAGTACTTC | NA | TRBV30 | NA | TRBJ2-7
CASSSDRIYGYTF | TGTGCCAGCAGTTCGGACAGAATCTATGGCTACACCTTC | many | TRBV12-3/TRBV12-4 | NA | TRBJ1-2
CASSLRPWYEQYF | TGCGCCAGCAGCCTTCGCCCATGGTACGAGCAGTACTTC | NA | TRBV5-1 | NA | TRBJ2-7
CASSLVGFGNQPQHF | TGTGCCAGCAGTTTAGTGGGGTTCGGCAATCAGCCCCAGCATTTT | NA | TRBV12-3/TRBV12-4 | NA | TRBJ1-5
CATSRGADGYTF | TGTGCCACCAGCAGAGGCGCAGATGGCTACACCTTC | NA | TRBV15 | NA | TRBJ1-2